Many counts were recorded for the clone carrying this T cell receptor (beta chain). This sample stems from a study of CD4 and CD8 cells across lung adenocarcinoma regions. The trim removed 5 bases at V and 5 bases at J, leaving 13 bases unmatched. The CDR3 is made up of 17 amino acids. Germline CDR1 reads MNHEY; CDR2 reads SMNVEV (reference sequence). Each CDR3 protein gets one entry after TCRdb re-called the PCR reads with MiXCR. The sample has some 22,000 distinct CDR3 sequences; roughly half are singletons. Specimen: CD4+ T cells from the center of a lung tumor. The chain recombines TRBV27 with TRBJ2-5; 11 nucleotides match TRBD2. The TCR sequence derives from a male donor with lung adenocarcinoma. The CD4 and CD8 labels of this study may be unreliable. The CDR3 here is CASSPPGTSGIGETQYF. The CDR3 DNA follows: TGTGCCAGCAGTCCTCCCGGGACTAGCGGCATAGGCGAGACCCAGTACTTC.